The rows below give T cell receptor beta chains drawn from one sample of a study of blood T cell repertoires in COVID-19. Sequenced by immunoSEQ multiplex PCR; TCRdb stores in-frame clones only, minus some. Of roughly 100,000 clones in the sample, around 87% are singletons; the top ten hold approximately 5.6%. The sample was peripheral blood. These receptors were collected from a woman aged 50 to 60 with COVID-19, enrolled during active disease. CDR3s leave out the opening cysteine and the closing phenylalanine or tryptophan. Clone size is given for some rows only: seen once, a few or many times, or a class if the clone is expanded.

V gene,clone size,J gene,CDR3 protein
TRBV25-1,-,TRBJ1-4,ASSPNTGWGNEKLF
TRBV9,-,TRBJ2-2,ASSVVGFGVGTGELF
TRBV6-5,-,TRBJ2-5,ASTRTGLQEETQY
TRBV12-3/TRBV12-4,-,TRBJ2-5,ASSSDYQETQY
TRBV6-5,-,TRBJ1-2,ASSYSGQAIYGYT
TRBV6-5,once,TRBJ1-1,ASSHRWGGNTEAF
TRBV2,-,TRBJ2-5,ASRPGTGAETQY
TRBV28,-,TRBJ2-7,ASTVGAGERNEQY
TRBV7-2,-,TRBJ2-7,ASSSMTGNSYEQY
TRBV7-9,-,TRBJ2-7,ASSLGWGQSSYEQY
TRBV5-6,once,TRBJ1-6,ASSSLNNSPLH
TRBV3-1/TRBV3-2,-,TRBJ1-4,ASSQDWAGAEKLF
TRBV6-5,-,TRBJ1-4,ASNIYRAGEKLF
TRBV3-1/TRBV3-2,-,TRBJ2-4,ASSQGTSGLAKNIQY
TRBV2,-,TRBJ2-7,ASDDSTLAGRYEQY
TRBV9,once,TRBJ2-1,ASSVDGVDYNEQF
TRBV7-6,few,TRBJ2-5,ASSPGLAGGSSQY
TRBV6-5,-,TRBJ2-7,ASTGDRGTYEQY
TRBV6-5,-,TRBJ1-2,ASSPDRIYGYT
TRBV11-2,-,TRBJ2-2,ASSLDRFSGGRNTGELF
TRBV7-3,-,TRBJ1-6,ASSPGTLNSPLH
TRBV7-6,-,TRBJ2-7,ASSSWTGGSYEQY
TRBV2,-,TRBJ2-3,ASSSGQPTDTQY
TRBV28,-,TRBJ1-2,ASSLERAGGAYGYT
TRBV15,-,TRBJ1-5,ATSTGDGLNQPQH
TRBV12-3/TRBV12-4,-,TRBJ2-7,ASSLGHTYEQY
TRBV12-3/TRBV12-4,-,TRBJ2-1,ASSQRTSNEQF
TRBV28,-,TRBJ2-5,ASSPNGGAETQY
TRBV2,-,TRBJ2-5,ASSEVGTSGGQETQY
TRBV2,-,TRBJ2-3,ASSEINSGGTDTQY
TRBV10-3,-,TRBJ1-2,AISPGYRGLDGYT
TRBV11-3,-,TRBJ2-1,ASSSQTSGGANEQF
TRBV5-1,-,TRBJ1-2,ASSQGQGAANYGYT
TRBV3-1/TRBV3-2,-,TRBJ1-1,ASSQQGARTEAF
TRBV18,-,TRBJ2-1,ASSPPRLTSYNEQF
TRBV6-5,-,TRBJ1-1,ASSPTPTNAF
TRBV7-9,-,TRBJ2-7,ASSPTGNYEQY
TRBV2,-,TRBJ1-5,ASSEGGGNQPQH
TRBV15,-,TRBJ2-7,ATSRGQGAFYEQY
TRBV19,-,TRBJ2-5,ASSGQGRETQY
TRBV6-4,-,TRBJ1-5,ASSPDRGQPQH